Listed below are T cell receptor beta chains from one sample, sequenced in a study of blood T cells in healthy people across ages. TCRdb reprocessed the 5' RACE reads with MiXCR, giving one entry per CDR3 protein. The sample yields over 1,500,000 distinct CDR3 sequences, roughly 52% seen once. The sample comprised blood. Receptor source: a woman aged 35 to 49 in good health. The CDR3 runs from the conserved cysteine through the conserved F or W. The order of the fields is J gene, V gene, clone size, D gene, CDR3 protein, CDR3 DNA. A D gene is named only where the DNA matches it firmly. Not all rows give a size; the values are once, few, many and, for expanded clones, a class.

>TRBJ2-3|TRBV6-5|NA|NA
CASTATASLDTQYF
TGTGCCAGCACCGCGACCGCCTCGTTGGATACGCAGTATTTT
>TRBJ1-4|TRBV7-9|NA|NA
CASSLNRLEKLFF
TGTGCCAGCAGCTTAAACAGGTTGGAAAAACTGTTTTTT
>TRBJ1-1|TRBV5-1|NA|NA
CASSLGGRDTEAFF
TGCGCCAGCAGCTTGGGCGGCAGGGACACTGAAGCTTTCTTT
>TRBJ2-7|TRBV7-9|few|NA
CASSYPSGSSYEQYF
TGTGCCAGCAGCTACCCATCGGGCAGTTCCTACGAGCAGTACTTC
>TRBJ2-5|TRBV20-1|NA|TRBD2
CSANTISGREETQYF
TGCAGTGCAAACACGATTAGCGGGAGGGAAGAGACCCAGTACTTC
>TRBJ1-2|TRBV20-1|NA|TRBD1
CSARGQGRGVANYDYTF
TGCAGTGCTAGAGGACAGGGGAGGGGAGTAGCTAACTATGACTACACCTTC
>TRBJ2-7|TRBV5-6|NA|TRBD1
CASSPTGVVTYEQYF
TGTGCCAGCAGCCCGACAGGGGTCGTCACCTACGAGCAGTACTTC
>TRBJ2-3|TRBV20-1|few|NA
CSANDIRGSTDTQYF
TGCAGTGCCAACGACATCCGGGGGAGCACAGATACGCAGTATTTT
>TRBJ1-3|TRBV20-1|NA|NA
CSAKVGNTIYF
TGCAGTGCCAAAGTCGGAAACACCATATATTTT
>TRBJ2-6|TRBV28|NA|NA
CASSLLGKGTGANVLTF
TGTGCCAGCAGTTTGTTGGGGAAGGGAACTGGGGCCAACGTCCTGACTTTC
>TRBJ1-5|TRBV20-1|NA|NA
CSASLDQVSNQPQHF
TGCAGTGCTAGTCTCGACCAGGTTAGCAATCAGCCCCAGCATTTT
>TRBJ1-2|TRBV5-1|NA|NA
CASSLNGLEGYTF
TGCGCCAGCAGCTTGAATGGGCTGGAAGGCTACACCTTC
>TRBJ2-5|TRBV29-1|many|NA
CSAFTVRDETQYF
TGCAGCGCGTTTACAGTTCGGGACGAGACCCAGTACTTC
>TRBJ1-4|TRBV6-5|NA|NA
CASGRVSEKLFF
TGTGCCAGCGGGCGAGTTAGTGAAAAACTGTTTTTT
>TRBJ2-1|TRBV20-1|NA|TRBD2
CSAPPVAGGFYNEQFF
TGCAGTGCTCCACCCGTCGCGGGGGGGTTCTACAATGAGCAGTTCTTC
>TRBJ2-3|TRBV29-1|NA|TRBD1
CSVDLTGMSADTQYF
TGCAGCGTTGACCTGACAGGGATGTCCGCAGATACGCAGTATTTT
>TRBJ2-7|TRBV28|once|TRBD1
CASSSGGTGVYEQYF
TGTGCCAGCAGTAGTGGGGGGACAGGGGTTTACGAGCAGTACTTC
>TRBJ2-3|TRBV7-9|NA|TRBD2
CASSKKRGGNADTQYF
TGTGCCAGCAGCAAAAAGCGGGGGGGCAACGCAGATACGCAGTATTTT
>TRBJ2-4|TRBV5-6|NA|NA
CASSPTGTQGNIQYF
TGTGCCAGCAGCCCCACCGGGACCCAAGGGAACATTCAGTACTTC
>TRBJ2-6|TRBV19|once|NA
CASSSGRVSGANVLTF
TGTGCCAGTAGTTCCGGACGGGTCTCTGGGGCCAACGTCCTGACTTTC
>TRBJ2-5|TRBV7-2|NA|TRBD2
CASSTGLVGRETQYF
TGTGCCAGCAGCACGGGACTAGTAGGTCGGGAGACCCAGTACTTC
>TRBJ2-3|TRBV20-1|NA|NA
CSARGGFGDTQYF
TGCAGTGCTAGAGGGGGGTTTGGAGATACGCAGTATTTT
>TRBJ2-1|TRBV5-1|few|TRBD2
CASSLYGGAYNEQFF
TGCGCCAGCAGCTTGTACGGGGGGGCCTACAATGAGCAGTTCTTC
>TRBJ2-5|TRBV7-9|NA|NA
CASLPGAYQETQYF
TGTGCCAGCCTTCCCGGGGCGTACCAAGAGACCCAGTACTTC
>TRBJ1-2|TRBV9|NA|TRBD1
CASSVEPTGFNYGYTF
TGTGCCAGCAGCGTGGAACCGACAGGGTTTAACTATGGCTACACCTTC
>TRBJ1-4|TRBV7-2|few|NA
CASSLGPTTNEKLFF
TGTGCCAGCAGCTTAGGGCCAACAACTAATGAAAAACTGTTTTTT
>TRBJ2-1|TRBV3-1|NA|TRBD1
CASSQGTGASGNEQFF
TGTGCCAGCAGCCAAGGGACAGGAGCGTCTGGCAATGAGCAGTTCTTC